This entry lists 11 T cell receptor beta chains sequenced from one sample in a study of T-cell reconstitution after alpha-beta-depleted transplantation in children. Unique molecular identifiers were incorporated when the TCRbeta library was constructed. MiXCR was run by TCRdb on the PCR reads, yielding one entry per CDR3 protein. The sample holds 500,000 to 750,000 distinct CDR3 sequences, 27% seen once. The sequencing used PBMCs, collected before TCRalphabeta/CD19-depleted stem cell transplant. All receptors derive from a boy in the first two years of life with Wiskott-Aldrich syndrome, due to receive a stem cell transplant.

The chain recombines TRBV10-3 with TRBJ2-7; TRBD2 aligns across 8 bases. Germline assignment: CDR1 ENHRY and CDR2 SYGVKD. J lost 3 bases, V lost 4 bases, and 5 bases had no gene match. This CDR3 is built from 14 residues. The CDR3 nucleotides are TGTGCCATCAGTGTAGCGGGAATGAGCTACGAGCAGTACTTC. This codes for CAISVAGMSYEQYF.

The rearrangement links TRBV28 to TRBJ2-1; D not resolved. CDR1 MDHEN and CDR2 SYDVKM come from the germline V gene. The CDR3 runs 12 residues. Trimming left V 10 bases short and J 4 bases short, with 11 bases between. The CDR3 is CATAGSYNEQFF. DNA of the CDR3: TGTGCCACCGCAGGAAGTTACAATGAGCAGTTCTTC.

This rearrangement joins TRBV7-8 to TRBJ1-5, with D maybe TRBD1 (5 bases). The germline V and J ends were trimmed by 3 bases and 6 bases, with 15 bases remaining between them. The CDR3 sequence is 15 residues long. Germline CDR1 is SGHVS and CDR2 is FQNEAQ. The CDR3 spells CASSFGWDPPQPQHF. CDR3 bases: TGTGCCAGCAGCTTTGGGTGGGACCCCCCTCAGCCCCAGCATTTT.

In nucleotides, the CDR3 is TGTGCCAGCAGTTTCTACGGCGCTGAAGCTTTCTTT. It is translated as CASSFYGAEAFF. The J gene is TRBJ1-1, the V gene TRBV27; D unresolved. The CDR3 totals 12 residues. Germline assignment: CDR1 MNHEY and CDR2 SMNVEV (reference sequence). V lost 3 bases, J lost 6 bases, and 8 bases lay in between.

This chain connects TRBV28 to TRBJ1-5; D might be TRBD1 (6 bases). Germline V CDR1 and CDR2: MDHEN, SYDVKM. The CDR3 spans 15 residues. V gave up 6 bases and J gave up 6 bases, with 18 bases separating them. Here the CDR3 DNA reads TGTGCCAGCAGCCACAGGGTCGTAGCGACTCAGCCCCAGCATTTT. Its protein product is CASSHRVVATQPQHF.

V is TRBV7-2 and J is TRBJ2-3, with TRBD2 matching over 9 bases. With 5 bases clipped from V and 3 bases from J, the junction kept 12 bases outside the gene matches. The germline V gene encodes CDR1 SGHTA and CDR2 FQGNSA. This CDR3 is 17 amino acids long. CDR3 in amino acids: CASSPVAGAGGTDTQYF. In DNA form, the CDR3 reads TGTGCCAGCAGCCCGGTAGCGGGAGCTGGGGGTACAGATACGCAGTATTTT.

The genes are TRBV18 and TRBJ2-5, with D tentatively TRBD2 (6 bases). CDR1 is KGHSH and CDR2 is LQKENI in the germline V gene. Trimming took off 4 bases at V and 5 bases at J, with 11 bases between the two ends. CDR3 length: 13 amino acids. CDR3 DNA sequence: TGTGCCAGCTCACAGCGGGCCGGGGAGACCCAGTACTTC. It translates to CASSQRAGETQYF.

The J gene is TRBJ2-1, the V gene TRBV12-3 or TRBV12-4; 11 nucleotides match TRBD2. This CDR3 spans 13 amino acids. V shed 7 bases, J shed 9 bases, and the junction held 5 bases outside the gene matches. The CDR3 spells CASTELAGVEQFF. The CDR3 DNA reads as TGTGCCAGCACGGAACTAGCGGGAGTTGAGCAGTTCTTC.

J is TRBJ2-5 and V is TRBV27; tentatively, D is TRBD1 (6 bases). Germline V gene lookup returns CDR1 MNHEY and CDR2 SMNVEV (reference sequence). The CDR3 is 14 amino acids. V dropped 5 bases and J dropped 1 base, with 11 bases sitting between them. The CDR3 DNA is TGTGCCAGCAGTATAGGACAGTTCCAAGAGACCCAGTACTTC. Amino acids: CASSIGQFQETQYF.

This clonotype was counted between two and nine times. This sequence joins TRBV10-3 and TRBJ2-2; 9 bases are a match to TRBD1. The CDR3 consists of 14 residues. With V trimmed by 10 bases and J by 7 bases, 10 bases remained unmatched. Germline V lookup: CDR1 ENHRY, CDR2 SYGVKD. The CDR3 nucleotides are TGTGCCAACCTCCCGGGACAGGGCGACGGGGAGCTGTTTTTT. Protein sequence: CANLPGQGDGELFF.

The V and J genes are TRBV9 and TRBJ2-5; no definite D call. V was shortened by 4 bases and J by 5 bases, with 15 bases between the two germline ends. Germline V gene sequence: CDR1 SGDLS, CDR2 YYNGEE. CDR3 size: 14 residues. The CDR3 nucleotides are TGTGCCAGCAGCACCCCCAGCGTACGGGAGACCCAGTACTTC. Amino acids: CASSTPSVRETQYF.